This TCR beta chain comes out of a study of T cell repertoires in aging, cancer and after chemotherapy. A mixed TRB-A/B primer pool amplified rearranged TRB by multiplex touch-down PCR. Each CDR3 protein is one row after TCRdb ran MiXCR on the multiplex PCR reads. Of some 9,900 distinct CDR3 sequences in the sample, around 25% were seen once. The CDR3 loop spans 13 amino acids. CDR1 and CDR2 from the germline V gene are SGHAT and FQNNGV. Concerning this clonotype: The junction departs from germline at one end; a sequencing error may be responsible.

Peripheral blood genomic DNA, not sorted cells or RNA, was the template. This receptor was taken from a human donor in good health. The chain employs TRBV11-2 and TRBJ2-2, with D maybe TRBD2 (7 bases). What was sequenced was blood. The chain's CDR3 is CASSWGGGGDLFF. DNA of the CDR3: TGTGCCAGCAGCTGGGGCGGGGGCGGGGATCTGTTTTTT.